This T cell receptor beta chain was identified during a study of T-cell memory formation after mild COVID-19. This CDR3 contains 18 residues. The ends lost 0 bases at V and 1 base at J; junction bases unmatched: 11. CDR1 and CDR2 (germline): MNHEY, SVGAGI. Each CDR3 protein gets one entry after TCRdb re-called the 5' RACE reads with MiXCR. This repertoire shows fewer than 700,000 distinct CDR3 sequences, approximately 18% found once; its top ten account for around 11%. This clonotype was counted only a few times. The source of this sequence is an adult woman who had mild COVID-19 (a few samples of this study predate the infection). Cell type and time point are not known. This sequence joins TRBV6-5 and TRBJ1-1; the match to TRBD1 covers 7 bases. The sequenced sample consisted of PBMCs or a T cell subset sorted from them (not recorded which). This CDR3 is CASSYSRLPGGKNTEAFF. In nucleotides, the CDR3 is TGTGCCAGCAGTTACTCGCGACTCCCAGGGGGGAAGAACACTGAAGCTTTCTTT.